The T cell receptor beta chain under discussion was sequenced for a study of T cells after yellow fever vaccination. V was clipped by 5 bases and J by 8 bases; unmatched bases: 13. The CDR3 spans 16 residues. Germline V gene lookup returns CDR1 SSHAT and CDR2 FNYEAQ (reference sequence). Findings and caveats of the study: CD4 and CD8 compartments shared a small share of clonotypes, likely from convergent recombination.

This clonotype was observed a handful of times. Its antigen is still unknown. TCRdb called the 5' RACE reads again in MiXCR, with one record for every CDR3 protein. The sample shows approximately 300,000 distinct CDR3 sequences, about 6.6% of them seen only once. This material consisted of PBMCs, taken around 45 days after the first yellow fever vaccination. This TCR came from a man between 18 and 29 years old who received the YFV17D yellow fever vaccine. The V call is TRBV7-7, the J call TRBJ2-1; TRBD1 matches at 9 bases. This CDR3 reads CASSPRTGAAGDEQFF. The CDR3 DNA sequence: TGTGCCAGCAGCCCCCGGACAGGGGCCGCGGGGGATGAGCAGTTCTTC. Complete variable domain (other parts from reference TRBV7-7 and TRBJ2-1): GAGVSQSPRYKVTKRGQDVTLRCDPISSHATLYWYQQALGQGPEFLTYFNYEAQPDKSGLPSDRFSAERPEGSISTLTIQRTEQRDSAMYRCASSPRTGAAGDEQFFGPGTRLTVL.